This entry lists 9 T cell receptor beta chains sequenced from one sample in a study of blood T cell repertoires in COVID-19. The table came from immunoSEQ multiplex PCR; TCRdb's copy has only in-frame clones and leaves some out. The data hold about 310,000 clones, with about nine tenths observed a single time. The material sequenced was peripheral blood. These receptors originate from a man in his fifties or sixties with active or convalescent COVID-19.

The chain carries TRBV10-2 and TRBJ2-6; D call uncertain. This CDR3 contains 14 residues. Trimming cost V 6 bases and J 6 bases, with 12 bases left between them. Per germline, CDR1 WSHSY and CDR2 SAAADI. CDR3 coding DNA: TGCGCCAGCAGCCCCATGGGCCAGGCCAACGTCCTGACTTTC. This translates into CASSPMGQANVLTF.

The chain has TRBV5-1 and TRBJ1-1; the D gene is possibly TRBD1 (5 bases). From germline, CDR1 is SGHRS and CDR2 YFSETQ. This CDR3 contains 15 residues. The V end lost 0 bases, the J end lost 4 bases, and 13 bases lay between the germline ends. The CDR3 region has the DNA TGCGCCAGCAGCTTGGATCGCAGGGAAGGCACTGAAGCTTTCTTT. Amino acid sequence: CASSLDRREGTEAFF. Full variable domain (missing parts from reference TRBV5-1 and TRBJ1-1): KAGVTQTPRYLIKTRGQQVTLSCSPISGHRSVSWYQQTPGQGLQFLFEYFSETQRNKGNFPGRFSGRQFSNSRSEMNVSTLELGDSALYLCASSLDRREGTEAFFGQGTRLTVV.

This clone was observed a few times. V and J are TRBV7-2 and TRBJ1-5; TRBD1 is a possible D gene (6 bases). The CDR3 sequence is 16 residues long. Germline assignment: CDR1 SGHTA and CDR2 FQGNSA. The ends were cut back, 5 bases at V and 0 bases at J, with 14 bases in the middle. The CDR3 sequence: CASSPGETHSNQPQHF. The CDR3 DNA reads TGTGCCAGCAGCCCAGGGGAAACTCATAGCAATCAGCCCCAGCATTTT.

The chain is built from TRBV5-1 and TRBJ2-5; a possible D gene is TRBD2 (5 bases). The ends were cut back, 1 base at V and 2 bases at J, with 12 bases in the middle. The CDR3 is 15 amino acids. The germline CDR1 and CDR2 sequences are SGHRS and YFSETQ. CDR3 DNA sequence: TGCGCCAGCAGCTTGTGGGGAGAGAGTCAAGAGACCCAGTACTTC. Residues: CASSLWGESQETQYF.

This rearrangement joins TRBV7-2 to TRBJ2-5, with 7 positions matching TRBD1. Germline V lookup: CDR1 SGHTA, CDR2 FQGNSA. V trimming: 4 bases; J trimming: 3 bases; junction bases outside the gene matches: 5. The CDR3 is 14 amino acids. This CDR3 is CASSSGTVKETQYF. CDR3 nucleotides: TGTGCCAGCAGCTCCGGGACAGTGAAAGAGACCCAGTACTTC.

The rearrangement joins TRBV19 to TRBJ1-3; perhaps TRBD1 as D (5 bases). The germline V gene encodes CDR1 LNHDA and CDR2 SQIVND (reference sequence). The CDR3 consists of 13 residues. Between the trimmed V and J ends, which lost 10 bases and 2 bases, there was a span of 12 bases. Written as DNA, the CDR3 is TGTGCCACCCCGACAGCTACTGGAAACACCATATATTTT. Translating gives CATPTATGNTIYF.

The chain combines TRBV29-1 with TRBJ1-1, with TRBD1 matching over 11 bases. The CDR3 has 14 amino acids. V was pared by 4 bases and J by 7 bases, with 8 bases of the junction left unmatched. Germline values: CDR1 SQVTM, CDR2 ANQGSEA. CDR3 DNA sequence: TGCAGCGTTGTGGACAGGGGGCCGGGGGGTGAAGCTTTCTTT. Protein: CSVVDRGPGGEAFF.

This chain joins TRBV7-2 and TRBJ1-1; D unresolved. The germline gives CDR1 SGHTA, CDR2 FQGNSA. CDR3 length: 15 residues. Trimming removed 1 base at V and 0 bases at J, with 9 bases between. CDR3 residues: CASSLVRGLNTEAFF. The CDR3 bases are TGTGCCAGCAGCTTAGTTCGGGGATTGAACACTGAAGCTTTCTTT.

V is TRBV9 and J is TRBJ1-3, with 9 bases that match TRBD1. Germline values: CDR1 SGDLS, CDR2 YYNGEE. V gave up 0 bases and J gave up 0 bases; unmatched junction bases: 1. The CDR3 length is 16 residues. The CDR3 region has the DNA TGTGCCAGCAGCGTAGCGGGACAGGGCTCTGGAAACACCATATATTTT. Protein product: CASSVAGQGSGNTIYF.